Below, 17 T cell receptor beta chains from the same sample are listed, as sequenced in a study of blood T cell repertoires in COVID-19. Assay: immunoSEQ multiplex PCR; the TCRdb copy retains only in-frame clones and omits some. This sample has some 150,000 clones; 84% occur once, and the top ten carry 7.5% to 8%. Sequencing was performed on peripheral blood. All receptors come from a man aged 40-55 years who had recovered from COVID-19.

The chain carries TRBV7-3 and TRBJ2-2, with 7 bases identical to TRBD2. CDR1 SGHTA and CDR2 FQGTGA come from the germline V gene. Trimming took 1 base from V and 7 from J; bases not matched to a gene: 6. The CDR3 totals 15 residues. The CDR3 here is CASSLRREYSGELFF. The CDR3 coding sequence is TGTGCCAGCAGCTTAAGGCGGGAGTACAGCGGGGAGCTGTTTTTT.

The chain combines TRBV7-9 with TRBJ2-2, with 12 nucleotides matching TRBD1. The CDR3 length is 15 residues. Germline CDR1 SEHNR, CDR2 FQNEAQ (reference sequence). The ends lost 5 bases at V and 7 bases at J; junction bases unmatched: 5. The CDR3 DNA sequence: TGTGCCAGCAGCCCGGGACAGGGGGCCGACGGGGAGCTGTTTTTT. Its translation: CASSPGQGADGELFF.

The CDR3 region is CASSLDGASGRNYNEQFF. The CDR3 DNA is TGTGCCAGCAGCTTAGATGGCGCTAGCGGGAGGAACTACAATGAGCAGTTCTTC. This rearrangement joins TRBV11-2 to TRBJ2-1, with 11 bases fitting TRBD2. Germline loops: CDR1 SGHAT, CDR2 FQNNGV. This CDR3 is 18 amino acids long. V was clipped by 0 bases and J by 3 bases; unmatched bases: 7.

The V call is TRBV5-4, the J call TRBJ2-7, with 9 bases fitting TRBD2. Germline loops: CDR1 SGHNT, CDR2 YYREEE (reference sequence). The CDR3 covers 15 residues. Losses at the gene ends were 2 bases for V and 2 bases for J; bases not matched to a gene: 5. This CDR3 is CASSFGTSLTYEQYF. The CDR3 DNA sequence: TGTGCCAGCAGCTTCGGGACTAGCCTAACCTACGAGCAGTACTTC. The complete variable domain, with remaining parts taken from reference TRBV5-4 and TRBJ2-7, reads ETGVTQSPTHLIKTRGQQVTLRCSSQSGHNTVSWYQQALGQGPQFIFQYYREEENGRGNFPPRFSGLQFPNYSSELNVNALELDDSALYLCASSFGTSLTYEQYFGPGTRLTVT.

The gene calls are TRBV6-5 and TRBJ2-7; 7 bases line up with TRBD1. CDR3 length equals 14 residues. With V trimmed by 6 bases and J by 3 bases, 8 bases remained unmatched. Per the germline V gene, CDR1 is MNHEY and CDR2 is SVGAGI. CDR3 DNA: TGTGCCAGCAGAGCCTCGGGGACAGTCTACGAGCAGTACTTC. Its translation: CASRASGTVYEQYF.

CDR3 protein: CASSSTLAGTYNEQFF. Here the CDR3 DNA reads TGTGCCAGCAGCTCCACCCTAGCGGGGACCTACAATGAGCAGTTCTTC. The rearrangement uses TRBV5-6 and TRBJ2-1, with 9 bases matching TRBD2. This CDR3 region has 16 residues. V was clipped by 3 bases and J by 2 bases; unmatched bases: 6. CDR1 is SGHDT and CDR2 is YYEEEE in the germline V gene.

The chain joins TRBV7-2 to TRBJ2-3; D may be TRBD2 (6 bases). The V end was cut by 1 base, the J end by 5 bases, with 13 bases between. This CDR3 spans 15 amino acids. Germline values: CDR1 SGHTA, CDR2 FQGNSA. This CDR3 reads CASSLVPGEIDTQYF. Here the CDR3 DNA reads TGTGCCAGCAGCTTAGTACCGGGGGAAATAGATACGCAGTATTTT. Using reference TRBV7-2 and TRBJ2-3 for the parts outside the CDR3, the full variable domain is GAGVSQSPSNKVTEKGKDVELRCDPISGHTALYWYRQSLGQGLEFLIYFQGNSAPDKSGLPSDRFSAERTGGSVSTLTIQRTQQEDSAVYLCASSLVPGEIDTQYFGPGTRLTVL.

DNA for the CDR3: TGTGCCAGCAGCTACCGAAGCGGGGGGGCCTACGAGCAGTACTTC. Encoded protein: CASSYRSGGAYEQYF. The chain has TRBV11-3 and TRBJ2-7; 10 bases align to TRBD2. Germline V gives CDR1 SGHNT, CDR2 YENEEA. This CDR3 region has 15 residues. Germline trimming cut 4 bases from V and 2 bases from J; bases unmatched to any gene: 5.

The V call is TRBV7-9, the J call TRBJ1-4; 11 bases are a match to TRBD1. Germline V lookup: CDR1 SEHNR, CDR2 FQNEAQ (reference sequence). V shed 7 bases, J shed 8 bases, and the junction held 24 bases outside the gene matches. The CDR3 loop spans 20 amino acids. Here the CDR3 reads CASTLKDRGHPPALTEKLFF. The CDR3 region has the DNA TGTGCCAGCACCCTAAAGGACAGGGGGCATCCTCCCGCCCTTACCGAAAAACTGTTTTTT.

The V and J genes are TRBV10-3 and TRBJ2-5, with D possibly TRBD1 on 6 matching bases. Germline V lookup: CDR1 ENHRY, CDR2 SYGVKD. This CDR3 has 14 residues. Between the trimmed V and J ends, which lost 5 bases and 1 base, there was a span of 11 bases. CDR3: CAISWGTSQETQYF. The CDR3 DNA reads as TGTGCCATCAGTTGGGGGACATCCCAAGAGACCCAGTACTTC.

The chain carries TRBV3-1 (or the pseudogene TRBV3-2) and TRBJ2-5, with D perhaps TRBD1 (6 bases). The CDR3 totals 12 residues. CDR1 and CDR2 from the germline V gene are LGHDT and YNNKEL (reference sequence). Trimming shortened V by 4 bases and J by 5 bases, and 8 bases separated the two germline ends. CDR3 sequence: CASSPGVETQYF. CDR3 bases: TGTGCCAGCAGCCCAGGGGTGGAGACCCAGTACTTC.

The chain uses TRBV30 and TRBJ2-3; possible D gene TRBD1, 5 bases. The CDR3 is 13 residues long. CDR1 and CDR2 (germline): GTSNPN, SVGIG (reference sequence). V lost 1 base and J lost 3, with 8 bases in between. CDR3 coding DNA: TGTGCCTGGAGTGAGGGGCGGACAGATACGCAGTATTTT. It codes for CAWSEGRTDTQYF.

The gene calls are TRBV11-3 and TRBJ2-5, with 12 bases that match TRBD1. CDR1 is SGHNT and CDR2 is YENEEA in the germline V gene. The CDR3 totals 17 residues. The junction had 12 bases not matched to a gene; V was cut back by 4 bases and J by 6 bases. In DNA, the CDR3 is TGTGCCAGCAGCTCTACCCCCGGGACAGGGGGCCAGAAGACCCAGTACTTC. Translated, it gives CASSSTPGTGGQKTQYF.

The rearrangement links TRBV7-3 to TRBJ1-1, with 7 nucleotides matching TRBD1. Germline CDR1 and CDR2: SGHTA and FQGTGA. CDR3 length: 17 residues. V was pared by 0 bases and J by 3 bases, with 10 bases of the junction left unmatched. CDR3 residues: CASSLTRQGMYDTEAFF. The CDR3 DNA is TGTGCCAGCAGCTTAACCCGACAGGGAATGTATGACACTGAAGCTTTCTTT.

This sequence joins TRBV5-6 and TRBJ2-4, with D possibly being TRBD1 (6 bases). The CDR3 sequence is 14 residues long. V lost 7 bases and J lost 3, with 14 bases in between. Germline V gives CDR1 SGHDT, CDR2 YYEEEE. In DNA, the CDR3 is TGTGCCAGCGCAGAGACAGGTCGCAAAAACATTCAGTACTTC. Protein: CASAETGRKNIQYF. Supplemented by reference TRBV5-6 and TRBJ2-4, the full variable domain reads DAGVTQSPTHLIKTRGQQVTLRCSPKSGHDTVSWYQQALGQGPQFIFQYYEEEERQRGNFPDRFSGHQFPNYSSELNVNALLLGDSALYLCASAETGRKNIQYFGAGTRLSVL.

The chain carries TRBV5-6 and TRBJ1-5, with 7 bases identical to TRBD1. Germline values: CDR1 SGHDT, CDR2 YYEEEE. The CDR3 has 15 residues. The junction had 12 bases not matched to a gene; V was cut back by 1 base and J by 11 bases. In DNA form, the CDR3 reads TGTGCCAGCAGCTTGTCCAGGGGGGTGCAATCAGCCCAGCATTTT. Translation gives CASSLSRGVQSAQHF.

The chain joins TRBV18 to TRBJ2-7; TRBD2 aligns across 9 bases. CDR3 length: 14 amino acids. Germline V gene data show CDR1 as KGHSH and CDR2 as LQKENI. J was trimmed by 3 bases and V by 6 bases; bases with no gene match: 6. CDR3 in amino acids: CASSQSGGLYEQYF. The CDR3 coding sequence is TGTGCCAGCTCTCAAAGCGGGGGGCTCTACGAGCAGTACTTC.